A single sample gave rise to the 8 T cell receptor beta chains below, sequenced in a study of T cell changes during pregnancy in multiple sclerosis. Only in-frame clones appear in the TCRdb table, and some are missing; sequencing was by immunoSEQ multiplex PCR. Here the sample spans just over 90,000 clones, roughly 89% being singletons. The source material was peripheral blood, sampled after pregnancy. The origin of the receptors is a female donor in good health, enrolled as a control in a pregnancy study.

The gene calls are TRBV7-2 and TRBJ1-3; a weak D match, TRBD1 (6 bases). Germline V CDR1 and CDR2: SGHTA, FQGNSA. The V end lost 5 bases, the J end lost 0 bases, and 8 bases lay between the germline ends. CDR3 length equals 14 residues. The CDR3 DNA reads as TGTGCCAGCAGCCCGGACAGCTCTGGAAACACCATATATTTT. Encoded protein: CASSPDSSGNTIYF.

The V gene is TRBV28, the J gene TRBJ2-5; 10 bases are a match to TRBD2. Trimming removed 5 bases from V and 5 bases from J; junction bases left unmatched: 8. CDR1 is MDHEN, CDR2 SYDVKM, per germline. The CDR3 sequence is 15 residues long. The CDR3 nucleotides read TGTGCCAGCAGTCCTCCTAGCGGGGGCGAGGAGACCCAGTACTTC. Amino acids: CASSPPSGGEETQYF.

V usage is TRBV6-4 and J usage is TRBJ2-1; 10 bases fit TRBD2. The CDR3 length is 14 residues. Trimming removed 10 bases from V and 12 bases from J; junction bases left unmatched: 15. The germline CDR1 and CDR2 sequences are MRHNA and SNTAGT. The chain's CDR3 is CATSGGAGFGTQFF. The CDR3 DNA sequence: TGTGCCACCAGCGGGGGGGCTGGTTTTGGGACGCAGTTCTTC.

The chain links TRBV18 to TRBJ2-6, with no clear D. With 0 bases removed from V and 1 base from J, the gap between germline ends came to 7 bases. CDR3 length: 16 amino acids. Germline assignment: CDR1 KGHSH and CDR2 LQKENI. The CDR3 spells CASSPPPQSGANVLTF. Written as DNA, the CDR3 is TGTGCCAGCTCACCACCCCCCCAATCTGGGGCCAACGTCCTGACTTTC.

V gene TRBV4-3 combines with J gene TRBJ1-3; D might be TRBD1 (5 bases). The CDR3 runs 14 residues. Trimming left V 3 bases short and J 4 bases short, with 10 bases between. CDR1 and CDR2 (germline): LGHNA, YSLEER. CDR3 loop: CASSQGGVGNTIYF. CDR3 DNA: TGCGCCAGCAGCCAGGGAGGGGTGGGAAACACCATATATTTT.

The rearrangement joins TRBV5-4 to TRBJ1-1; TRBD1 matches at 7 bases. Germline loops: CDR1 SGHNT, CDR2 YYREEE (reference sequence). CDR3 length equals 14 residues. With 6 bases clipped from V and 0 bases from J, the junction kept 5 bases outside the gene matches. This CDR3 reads CASTRDRMNTEAFF. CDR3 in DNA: TGTGCCAGCACCCGGGACAGAATGAACACTGAAGCTTTCTTT.

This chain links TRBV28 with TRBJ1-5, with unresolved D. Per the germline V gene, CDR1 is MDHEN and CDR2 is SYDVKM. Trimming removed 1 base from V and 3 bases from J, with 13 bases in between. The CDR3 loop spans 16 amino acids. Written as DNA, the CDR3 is TGTGCCAGCAGTTTATATATTGGGCCCTACAATCAGCCCCAGCATTTT. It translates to CASSLYIGPYNQPQHF. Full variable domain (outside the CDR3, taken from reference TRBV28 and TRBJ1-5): DVKVTQSSRYLVKRTGEKVFLECVQDMDHENMFWYRQDPGLGLRLIYFSYDVKMKEKGDIPEGYSVSREKKERFSLILESASTNQTSMYLCASSLYIGPYNQPQHFGDGTRLSIL.

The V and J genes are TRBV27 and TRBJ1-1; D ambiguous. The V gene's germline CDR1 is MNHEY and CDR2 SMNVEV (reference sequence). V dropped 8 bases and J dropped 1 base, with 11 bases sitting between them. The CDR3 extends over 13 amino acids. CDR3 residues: CASHSRQNTEAFF. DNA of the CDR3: TGTGCCAGCCATTCGAGGCAGAACACTGAAGCTTTCTTT.